This T cell receptor (beta chain) was observed in a study of human T cells and chemical hapten exposure. General study results and limits: TCRs above 1 in 1000 frequency did not change with DPC sensitization.

Described time point: patch test 1, 2 weeks after DPC sensitization. Treatment here: therapeutic diphenylcyclopropenone sensitization with weekly scalp DPC. MiXCR, applied by TCRdb to the RACE reads, yields one record per CDR3 protein. The sample lists around 120,000 distinct CDR3 sequences; approximately 14% were seen once. This clonotype has just a few counts. Its antigen is not known. Germline V gene sequence: CDR1 MNHEY, CDR2 SVGEGT. The CDR3 has 15 amino acids. Trimming took 5 bases from V and 6 from J; bases not matched to a gene: 12. This sequence was found in a man between 18 and 35 years old with alopecia areata. Some clones in this sample may be carry-over from other donors' samples. The chain is built from TRBV6-2 or TRBV6-3 and TRBJ1-1; 7 bases fit TRBD1. Sequencing was performed on whole blood, taken in connection with sensitization to the hapten diphenylcyclopropenone (DPC). The CDR3, as DNA: TGTGCCAGCAGTCACGGGGGGACAGTAGGCTCTGAAGCTTTCTTT. The encoded protein is CASSHGGTVGSEAFF.